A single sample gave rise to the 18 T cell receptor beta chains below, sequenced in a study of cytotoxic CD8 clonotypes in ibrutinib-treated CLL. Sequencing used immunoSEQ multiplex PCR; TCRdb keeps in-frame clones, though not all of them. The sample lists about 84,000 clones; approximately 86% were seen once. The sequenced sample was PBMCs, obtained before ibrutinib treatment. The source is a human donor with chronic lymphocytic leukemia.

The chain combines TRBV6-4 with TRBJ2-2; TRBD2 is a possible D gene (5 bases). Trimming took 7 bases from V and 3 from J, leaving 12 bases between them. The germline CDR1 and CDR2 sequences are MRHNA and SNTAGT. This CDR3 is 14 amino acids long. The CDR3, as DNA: TGTGCCAGCAAAGAGGGCGCGGACACCGGGGAGCTGTTTTTT. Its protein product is CASKEGADTGELFF.

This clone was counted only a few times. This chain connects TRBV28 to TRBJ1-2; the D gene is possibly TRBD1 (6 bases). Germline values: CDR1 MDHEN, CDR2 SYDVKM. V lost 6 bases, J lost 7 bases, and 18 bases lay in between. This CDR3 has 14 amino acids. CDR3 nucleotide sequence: TGTGCCAGCAGCCCAAGACAGGAAAGAGGTGGCTACACCTTC. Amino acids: CASSPRQERGGYTF.

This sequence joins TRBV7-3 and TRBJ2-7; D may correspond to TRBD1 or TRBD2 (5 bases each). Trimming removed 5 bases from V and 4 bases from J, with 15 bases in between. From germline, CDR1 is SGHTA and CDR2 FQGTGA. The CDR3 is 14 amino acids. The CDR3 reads CASSRGAGPYEQYF. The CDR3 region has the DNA TGTGCCAGCAGCCGAGGGGCGGGCCCTTACGAGCAGTACTTC.

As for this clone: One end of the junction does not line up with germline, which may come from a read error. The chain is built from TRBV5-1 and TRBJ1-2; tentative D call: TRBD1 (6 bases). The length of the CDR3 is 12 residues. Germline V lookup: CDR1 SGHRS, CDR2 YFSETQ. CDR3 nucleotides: TGCGCCAGCAGCGCCCTCGACAGGCCTCAAGACTTC. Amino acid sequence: CASSALDRPQDF. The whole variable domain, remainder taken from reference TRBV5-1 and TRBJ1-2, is KAGVTQTPRYLIKTRGQQVTLSCSPISGHRSVSWYQQTPGQGLQFLFEYFSETQRNKGNFPGRFSGRQFSNSRSEMNVSTLELGDSALYLCASSALDRPQDFGSGTRLTVV.

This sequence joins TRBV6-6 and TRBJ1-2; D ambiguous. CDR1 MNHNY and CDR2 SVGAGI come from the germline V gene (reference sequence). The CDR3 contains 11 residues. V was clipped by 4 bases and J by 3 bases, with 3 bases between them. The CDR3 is CASSSDYGYTF. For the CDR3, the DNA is TGTGCCAGCAGTTCGGACTATGGCTACACCTTC.

CDR3 sequence (DNA): TGTGCCAGCAGCCAAGTGGGTATGGGCCCTTCCAATCAGCCCCAGCATTTT. It translates to CASSQVGMGPSNQPQHF. The rearrangement uses TRBV4-2 and TRBJ1-5, with D uncertain. Per germline, CDR1 LGHNA and CDR2 YNFKEQ. The CDR3 length is 17 residues. V was clipped by 1 base and J by 3 bases, with 16 bases between them.

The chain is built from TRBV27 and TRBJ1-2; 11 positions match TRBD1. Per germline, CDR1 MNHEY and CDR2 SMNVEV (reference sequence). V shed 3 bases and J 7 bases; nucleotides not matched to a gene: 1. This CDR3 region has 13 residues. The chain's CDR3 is CASSFGTGGGYTF. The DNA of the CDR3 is TGTGCCAGCAGTTTTGGGACAGGGGGTGGCTACACCTTC.

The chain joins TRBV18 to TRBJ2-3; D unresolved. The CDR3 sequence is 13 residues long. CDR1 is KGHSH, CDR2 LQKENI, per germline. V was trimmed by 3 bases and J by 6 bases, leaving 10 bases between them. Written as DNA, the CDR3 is TGTGCCAGCTCACCCCGGATGATGGATACGCAGTATTTT. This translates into CASSPRMMDTQYF. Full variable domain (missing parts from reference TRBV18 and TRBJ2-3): NAGVMQNPRHLVRRRGQEARLRCSPMKGHSHVYWYRQLPEEGLKFMVYLQKENIIDESGMPKERFSAEFPKEGPSILRIQQVVRGDSAAYFCASSPRMMDTQYFGPGTRLTVL.

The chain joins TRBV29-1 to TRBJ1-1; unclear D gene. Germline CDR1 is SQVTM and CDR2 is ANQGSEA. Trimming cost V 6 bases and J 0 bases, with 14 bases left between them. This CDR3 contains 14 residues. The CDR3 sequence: CSVGSTALNTEAFF. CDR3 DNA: TGCAGCGTGGGGAGCACGGCCTTGAACACTGAAGCTTTCTTT.

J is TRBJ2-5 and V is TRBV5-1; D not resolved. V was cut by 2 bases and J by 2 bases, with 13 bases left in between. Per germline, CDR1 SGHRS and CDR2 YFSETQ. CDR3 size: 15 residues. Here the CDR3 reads CASSFSRVGQETQYF. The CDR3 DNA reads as TGCGCCAGCAGCTTTTCCCGGGTAGGGCAAGAGACCCAGTACTTC. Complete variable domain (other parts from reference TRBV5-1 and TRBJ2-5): KAGVTQTPRYLIKTRGQQVTLSCSPISGHRSVSWYQQTPGQGLQFLFEYFSETQRNKGNFPGRFSGRQFSNSRSEMNVSTLELGDSALYLCASSFSRVGQETQYFGPGTRLLVL.

Here the CDR3 DNA reads TGCAGCGTTGAAATGACAGACTCCTACGAGCAGTACTTC. Residues: CSVEMTDSYEQYF. The chain uses TRBV29-1 and TRBJ2-7; D is possibly TRBD1 (5 bases). Germline V gene sequence: CDR1 SQVTM, CDR2 ANQGSEA. The CDR3 has 13 amino acids. With 2 bases removed from V and 0 bases from J, the gap between germline ends came to 8 bases.

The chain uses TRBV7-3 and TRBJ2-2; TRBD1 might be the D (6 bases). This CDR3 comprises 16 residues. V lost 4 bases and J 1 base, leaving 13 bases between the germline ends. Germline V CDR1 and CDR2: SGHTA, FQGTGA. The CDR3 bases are TGTGCCAGCAGCTACGGGACACAGGAGAACACCGGGGAGCTGTTTTTT. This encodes CASSYGTQENTGELFF. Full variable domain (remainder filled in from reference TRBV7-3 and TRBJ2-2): GAGVSQTPSNKVTEKGKYVELRCDPISGHTALYWYRQSLGQGPEFLIYFQGTGAADDSGLPNDRFFAVRPEGSVSTLKIQRTERGDSAVYLCASSYGTQENTGELFFGEGSRLTVL.

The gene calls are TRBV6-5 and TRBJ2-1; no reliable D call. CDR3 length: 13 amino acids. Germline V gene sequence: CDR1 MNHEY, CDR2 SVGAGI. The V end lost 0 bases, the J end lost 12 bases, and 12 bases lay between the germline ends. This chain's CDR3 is CASSYSNVGPQFF. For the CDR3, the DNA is TGTGCCAGCAGTTACTCGAATGTGGGCCCGCAGTTCTTC.

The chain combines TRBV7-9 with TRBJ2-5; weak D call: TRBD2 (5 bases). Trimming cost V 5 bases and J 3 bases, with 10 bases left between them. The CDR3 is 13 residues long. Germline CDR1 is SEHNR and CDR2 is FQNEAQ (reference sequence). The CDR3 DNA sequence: TGTGCCAGCAGCCTCATAGCGAAAGAGACCCAGTACTTC. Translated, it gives CASSLIAKETQYF.

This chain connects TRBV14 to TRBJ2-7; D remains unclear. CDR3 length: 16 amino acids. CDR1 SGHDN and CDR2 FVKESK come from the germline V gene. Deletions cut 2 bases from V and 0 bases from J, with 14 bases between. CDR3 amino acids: CASSQRRQKNSYEQYF. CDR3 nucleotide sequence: TGTGCCAGCAGCCAACGGCGGCAGAAGAACTCCTACGAGCAGTACTTC.

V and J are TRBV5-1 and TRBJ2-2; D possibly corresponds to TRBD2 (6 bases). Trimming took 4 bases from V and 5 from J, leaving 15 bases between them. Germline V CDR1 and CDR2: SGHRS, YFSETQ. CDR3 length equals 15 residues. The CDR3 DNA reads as TGCGCCAGCAGCCTACCCGGGACTGGGACCGGGGAGCTGTTTTTT. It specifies CASSLPGTGTGELFF.

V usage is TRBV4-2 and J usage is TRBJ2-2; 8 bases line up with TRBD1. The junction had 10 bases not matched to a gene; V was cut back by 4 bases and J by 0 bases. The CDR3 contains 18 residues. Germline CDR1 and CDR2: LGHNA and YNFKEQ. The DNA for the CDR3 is TGTGCCAGCAGCCCCCGACCCCTGACAGGGGCGAACACCGGGGAGCTGTTTTTT. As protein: CASSPRPLTGANTGELFF.

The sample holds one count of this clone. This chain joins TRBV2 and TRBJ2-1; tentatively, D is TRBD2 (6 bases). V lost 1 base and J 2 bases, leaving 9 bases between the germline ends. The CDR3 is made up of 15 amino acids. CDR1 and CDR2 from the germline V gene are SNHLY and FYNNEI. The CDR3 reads CASSEGRGPYNEQFF. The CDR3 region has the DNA TGTGCCAGCAGTGAAGGGCGGGGACCCTACAATGAGCAGTTCTTC. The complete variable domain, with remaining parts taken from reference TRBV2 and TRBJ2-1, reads EPEVTQTPSHQVTQMGQEVILRCVPISNHLYFYWYRQILGQKVEFLVSFYNNEISEKSEIFDDQFSVERPDGSNFTLKIRSTKLEDSAMYFCASSEGRGPYNEQFFGPGTRLTVL.